This T cell receptor beta chain stems from a study of identical twins. Study results and caveats: Findings came from cross-sectional statistics, without long-term follow-up of donors. High-abundance cord blood beta clonotypes had fewer insertions; memory repertoires showed none. Models underestimated TCR alpha sharing (out-of-frame) in monozygotic twins.

Between the trimmed V and J ends, which lost 6 bases and 0 bases, there was a span of 9 bases. Germline loops: CDR1 SQVTM, CDR2 ANQGSEA. The CDR3 consists of 12 residues. Addition of a universal primer site occurred through template switching, and cDNA carried unique molecular identifiers. MiXCR was run by TCRdb on the 5' RACE reads, yielding one entry per CDR3 protein. The sample consists of some 1,700,000 distinct CDR3 sequences, under 35% of them appearing once. This clonotype was counted many times. Its antigen is unidentified. The receptor comes from a newborn girl in good health. The specimen was cord blood. The chain is built from TRBV29-1 and TRBJ2-7, with D tentatively TRBD1 (6 bases). CDR3 in DNA: TGCAGCGTCCGGGACAACTCCTACGAGCAGTACTTC. Protein sequence: CSVRDNSYEQYF.